The 22 T cell receptor beta chains given below trace back to one sample, sequenced in a study of T cells in Graves' hyperthyroidism and ophthalmopathy. It was RNA transcripts that yielded the amplified TCR beta CDR3 regions. The primer set for the first-round RT-PCR of the TCR CDR3 was HTBI. TCRdb used MiXCR to reprocess the multiplex PCR reads, holding one entry per CDR3 protein. The sample comprises roughly 740,000 distinct CDR3 sequences, about a sixth of which are singletons, and around 8.1% rests with the top ten. Source material: blood. The receptors originated from a man younger than 30 with Graves' hyperthyroidism.

The chain recombines TRBV9 with TRBJ1-5, with a weak D call TRBD1 (6 bases). The CDR3 is made up of 14 amino acids. Germline CDR1 is SGDLS and CDR2 is YYNGEE. Trimming took off 3 bases at V and 7 bases at J, with 14 bases between the two ends. The CDR3 spells CASSGGQRGQPQHF. The CDR3 bases are TGTGCCAGCAGCGGTGGACAGCGAGGACAGCCCCAGCATTTT.

The rearrangement joins TRBV10-3 to TRBJ2-5; D could derive from TRBD1 or TRBD2 (5 bases each). Germline V gene sequence: CDR1 ENHRY, CDR2 SYGVKD. The CDR3 loop spans 14 amino acids. V was cut by 8 bases and J by 9 bases, with 22 bases left in between. The CDR3 is CAIADSSLERAQYF. The CDR3, as DNA: TGTGCCATCGCCGACAGTAGTCTTGAGAGGGCCCAGTACTTC.

The chain recombines TRBV3-1 with TRBJ2-1; TRBD2 matches at 9 bases. CDR3 length equals 17 residues. In germline, CDR1 is LGHDT, CDR2 YNNKEL (reference sequence). Germline trimming cut 0 bases from V and 13 bases from J; bases unmatched to any gene: 16. The CDR3: CASSQEGGGRGPVGQFF. CDR3 nucleotides: TGTGCCAGCAGCCAAGAAGGGGGCGGGAGGGGACCGGTCGGACAGTTCTTC.

This chain uses TRBV3-1 with TRBJ1-6; tentatively, D is TRBD1 (5 bases). V lost 0 bases and J 10 bases, leaving 16 bases between the germline ends. The CDR3 totals 16 residues. Germline V CDR1 and CDR2: LGHDT, YNNKEL (reference sequence). The DNA of the CDR3 is TGTGCCAGCAGCCAAGATCGGGGCCTAGCCAGGTCACCCCTCCACTTT. Translated, it gives CASSQDRGLARSPLHF. Together with reference TRBV3-1 and TRBJ1-6, the CDR3 gives the full variable domain: DTAVSQTPKYLVTQMGNDKSIKCEQNLGHDTMYWYKQDSKKFLKIMFSYNNKELIINETVPNRFSPKSPDKAHLNLHINSLELGDSAVYFCASSQDRGLARSPLHFGNGTRLTVT.

There are a few counts of this clonotype. The chain recombines TRBV30 with TRBJ1-1, with no clear D. Looked up from germline, CDR1 is GTSNPN and CDR2 is SVGIG (reference sequence). The germline V and J ends were trimmed by 2 bases and 1 base, with 11 bases remaining between them. This CDR3 is 14 amino acids long. The CDR3 nucleotides are TGTGCCTGGAGTCCTTGGACGGGGAACACTGAAGCTTTCTTT. Protein product: CAWSPWTGNTEAFF.

The chain carries TRBV15 and TRBJ1-2, with D tentatively TRBD1 (6 bases). Germline values: CDR1 LNHNV, CDR2 YYDKDF (reference sequence). V gave up 0 bases and J gave up 4 bases, with 24 bases separating them. This CDR3 region has 19 residues. The CDR3 sequence: CATSREIGQGSGSAYGYTF. CDR3 in DNA: TGTGCCACCAGCAGAGAGATCGGTCAGGGGAGCGGGTCGGCCTATGGCTACACCTTC.

In this sample, this clonotype turned up many times. The chain combines TRBV12-3 or TRBV12-4 with TRBJ2-2; 11 bases are shared with TRBD2. V was clipped by 5 bases and J by 6 bases; unmatched bases: 5. The CDR3 sequence is 15 residues long. Written as DNA, the CDR3 is TGTGCCAGCAGTGTACTAGCGGGAGTAGCCGGGGAGCTGTTTTTT. Residues: CASSVLAGVAGELFF.

A few counts support this clonotype. This chain connects TRBV28 to TRBJ2-1, with a weak D call TRBD2 (6 bases). V lost 1 base to trimming and J lost 8 bases, with 18 bases between them. Per the germline V gene, CDR1 is MDHEN and CDR2 is SYDVKM. The CDR3 length is 16 residues. The CDR3 region has the DNA TGTGCCAGCAGTTTATTCCGCGGGACCTATCCCCATGAGCAGTTCTTC. Translating gives CASSLFRGTYPHEQFF.

This clonotype was detected many times. The chain combines TRBV6-1 with TRBJ2-3; D is unclear. The CDR3 is 13 amino acids. Trimming stripped 2 bases from V and 11 bases from J, with 14 bases between. CDR1 MNHNS and CDR2 SASEGT come from the germline V gene. The CDR3 bases are TGTGCCAGCAGTGAAATGCGCAGTCGCGAGCAGTATTTT. Translation: CASSEMRSREQYF.

In its sample, this clonotype was seen many times. The CDR3 reads CASRGTSGLSLNSYEQYF. CDR3 sequence (DNA): TGTGCCAGCAGGGGGACTAGCGGGTTGTCCTTGAATTCCTACGAGCAGTACTTC. V and J are TRBV2 and TRBJ2-7, with TRBD2 matching over 12 bases. V lost 6 bases, J lost 1 base, and 13 bases stayed unmatched. Germline V CDR1 and CDR2: SNHLY, FYNNEI. The CDR3 contains 18 residues.

The chain combines TRBV19 with TRBJ2-3; 8 nucleotides agree with TRBD2. This CDR3 contains 15 residues. After removal of 1 base from V and 2 bases from J, the junction contained 2 bases not matched to a gene. Germline CDR1 LNHDA, CDR2 SQIVND (reference sequence). The CDR3 DNA reads as TGTGCCAGTAGTATAGCGGGAGGGTTCACAGATACGCAGTATTTT. It specifies CASSIAGGFTDTQYF.

The genes are TRBV11-2 and TRBJ2-7; D gene ambiguous. With 6 bases removed from V and 0 bases from J, the gap between germline ends came to 9 bases. Germline values: CDR1 SGHAT, CDR2 FQNNGV. CDR3 length: 13 residues. The CDR3 coding sequence is TGTGCCAGCAGTCAAGACTTCTCCTACGAGCAGTACTTC. This encodes CASSQDFSYEQYF.

This chain connects TRBV24-1 to TRBJ2-3; TRBD2 matches at 11 bases. With V trimmed by 4 bases and J by 5 bases, 4 bases remained unmatched. The CDR3 covers 15 residues. Germline CDR1 KGHDR, CDR2 SFDVKD. CDR3 bases: TGTGCCACCAGTGACCCCGGGACTAGCGGAGATACGCAGTATTTT. This encodes CATSDPGTSGDTQYF.

This clonotype was counted only a few times. The chain has TRBV6-1 and TRBJ1-5; weak D call: TRBD1 (6 bases). Germline V CDR1 and CDR2: MNHNS, SASEGT. The CDR3 is 15 residues long. Trimming shortened V by 6 bases and J by 3 bases, and 15 bases separated the two germline ends. The CDR3 loop is CASSLLGGDNQPQHF. For the CDR3, the DNA is TGTGCCAGCAGCCTGCTAGGGGGGGACAATCAGCCCCAGCATTTT.

About this clonotype: The junction departs from germline at one end; a sequencing error may be responsible. This sequence joins TRBV28 and TRBJ2-2, with 13 bases lining up with TRBD2. Germline V CDR1 and CDR2: MDHEN, SYDVKM. The CDR3 extends over 17 amino acids. The CDR3 spells CASRLLAGGGNTGKLFF. Here the CDR3 DNA reads TGTGCCAGCAGACTACTAGCGGGAGGGGGGAACACCGGGAAGCTGTTTTTT.

The chain links TRBV28 to TRBJ2-1, with 7 bases aligning to TRBD2. Germline assignment: CDR1 MDHEN and CDR2 SYDVKM. This CDR3 is built from 13 residues. The CDR3 reads CGTGGRGALEQFF. For the CDR3, the DNA is TGTGGGACCGGCGGGAGAGGGGCCCTCGAGCAGTTCTTC. The complete variable domain, with remaining parts taken from reference TRBV28 and TRBJ2-1, reads DVKVTQSSRYLVKRTGEKVFLECVQDMDHENMFWYRQDPGLGLRLIYFSYDVKMKEKGDIPEGYSVSREKKERFSLILESASTNQTSMYLCGTGGRGALEQFFGPGTRLTVL.

This clonotype was recorded at least ten times. CDR3 nucleotide sequence: TGTGCCAGCAGCGGATTGTGGGGGGGCACTGAAGCTTTCTTT. Its translation: CASSGLWGGTEAFF. The gene calls are TRBV11-2 and TRBJ1-1; TRBD1 is a possible D gene (5 bases). CDR3 length: 14 amino acids. V shed 5 bases and J shed 4 bases, with 14 bases lying between them. Per the germline V gene, CDR1 is SGHAT and CDR2 is FQNNGV.

The chain joins TRBV19 to TRBJ2-1, with D maybe TRBD2 (5 bases). V dropped 4 bases and J dropped 5 bases, with 15 bases sitting between them. The length of the CDR3 is 15 residues. CDR1 is LNHDA, CDR2 SQIVND, per germline (reference sequence). The chain's CDR3 is CASSRERARDNEQFF. As DNA, the CDR3 is TGTGCCAGTAGTAGGGAGAGGGCAAGGGACAATGAGCAGTTCTTC.

This clonotype has more than one count but fewer than ten. The V and J genes are TRBV6-6 and TRBJ2-5; 10 positions match TRBD2. After removal of 2 bases from V and 3 bases from J, the junction contained 3 bases not matched to a gene. This CDR3 contains 15 residues. Germline V gene data show CDR1 as MNHNY and CDR2 as SVGAGI (reference sequence). The CDR3 coding sequence is TGTGCCAGCAGTTACCGCGGACTAGCGGAAGAGACCCAGTACTTC. Protein product: CASSYRGLAEETQYF.

This clonotype was seen ten or more times. V is TRBV7-6 and J is TRBJ2-7; possibly TRBD1 for D (5 bases). V was shortened by 2 bases and J by 6 bases, with 8 bases between the two germline ends. There are 12 residues in the CDR3. Germline lookup yields CDR1 SGHVS and CDR2 FNYEAQ. CDR3 protein: CASSLQGLEQYF. Written as DNA, the CDR3 is TGTGCCAGCAGCTTACAGGGCCTCGAGCAGTACTTC. Based on the CDR3 plus reference TRBV7-6 and TRBJ2-7, the full variable domain is GAGVSQSPRYKVTKRGQDVALRCDPISGHVSLYWYRQALGQGPEFLTYFNYEAQQDKSGLPNDRFSAERPEGSISTLTIQRTEQRDSAMYRCASSLQGLEQYFGPGTRLTVT.

This clonotype was counted ten times or more. The V and J genes are TRBV29-1 and TRBJ2-1; D unresolved. The ends were cut back, 7 bases at V and 1 base at J, with 17 bases in the middle. The CDR3 covers 15 residues. Germline V lookup: CDR1 SQVTM, CDR2 ANQGSEA. The CDR3 sequence is CSAQATLRSYNEQFF. The CDR3 nucleotides read TGCAGCGCCCAGGCTACTCTGCGTTCCTACAATGAGCAGTTCTTC.

The chain carries TRBV7-2 and TRBJ2-5, with D perhaps assigned TRBD1 or TRBD2 (6 bases each). The V gene lost 1 base and the J gene lost 4 bases, with 13 bases spanning the gap. Germline lookup yields CDR1 SGHTA and CDR2 FQGNSA. This CDR3 comprises 15 residues. The CDR3 loop is CASSLDGGQGETQYF. The CDR3 DNA reads TGTGCCAGCAGCTTAGACGGGGGCCAAGGAGAGACCCAGTACTTC.